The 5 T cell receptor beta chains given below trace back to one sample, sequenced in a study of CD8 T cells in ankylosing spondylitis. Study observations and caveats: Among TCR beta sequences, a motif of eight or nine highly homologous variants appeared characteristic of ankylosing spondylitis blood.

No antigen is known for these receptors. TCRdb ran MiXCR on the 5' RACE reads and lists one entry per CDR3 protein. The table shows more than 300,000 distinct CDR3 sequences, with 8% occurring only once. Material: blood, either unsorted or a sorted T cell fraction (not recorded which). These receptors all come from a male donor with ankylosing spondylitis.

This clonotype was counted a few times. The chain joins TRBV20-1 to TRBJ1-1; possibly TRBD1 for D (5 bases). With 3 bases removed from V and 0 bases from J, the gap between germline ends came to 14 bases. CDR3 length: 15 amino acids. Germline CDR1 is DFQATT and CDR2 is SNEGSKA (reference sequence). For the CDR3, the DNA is TGCAGTGCTAGGAAGTGGGGGACTATGAACACTGAAGCTTTCTTT. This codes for CSARKWGTMNTEAFF.

CDR3 sequence: CASSQEGDGLTGTQNEQFF. In DNA form, the CDR3 reads TGCGCCAGCAGCCAAGAGGGGGATGGCCTGACCGGGACTCAGAATGAGCAGTTCTTC. The J gene is TRBJ2-1, the V gene TRBV4-1, with D possibly being TRBD2 (6 bases). Germline lookup yields CDR1 MGHRA and CDR2 YSYEKL. The V end lost 0 bases, the J end lost 7 bases, and 25 bases lay between the germline ends. This CDR3 region has 19 residues.

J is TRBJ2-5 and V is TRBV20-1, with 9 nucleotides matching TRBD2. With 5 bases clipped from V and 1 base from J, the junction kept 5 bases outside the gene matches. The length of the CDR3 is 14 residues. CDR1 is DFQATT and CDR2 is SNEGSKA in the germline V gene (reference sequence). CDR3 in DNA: TGCAGTGCTTCCTCGGGACTAGCCCAAGAGACCCAGTACTTC. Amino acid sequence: CSASSGLAQETQYF.

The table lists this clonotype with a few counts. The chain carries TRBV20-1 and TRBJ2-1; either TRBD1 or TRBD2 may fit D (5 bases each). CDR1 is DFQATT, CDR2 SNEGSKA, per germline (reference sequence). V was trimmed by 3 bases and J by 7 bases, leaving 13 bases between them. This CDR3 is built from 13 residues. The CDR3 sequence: CSASGQGGNEQFF. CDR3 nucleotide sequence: TGCAGTGCTAGTGGTCAGGGCGGGAATGAGCAGTTCTTC.

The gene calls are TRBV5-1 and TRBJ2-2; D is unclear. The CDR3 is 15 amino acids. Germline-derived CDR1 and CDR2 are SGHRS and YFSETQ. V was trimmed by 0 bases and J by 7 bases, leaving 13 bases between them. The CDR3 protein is CASSLEVPPDGELFF. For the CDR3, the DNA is TGCGCCAGCAGCTTGGAAGTCCCTCCGGACGGGGAGCTGTTTTTT.